This T cell receptor (beta chain) was captured by sequencing in a study of cytomegalovirus exposure and HLA in healthy donors. The PCR ran on 60 Vbeta and 13 Jbeta primers. The table came from immunoSEQ multiplex PCR; TCRdb's copy has only in-frame clones and leaves some out. Altogether 150,000 to 200,000 clones are present, 80% being singletons, with the ten largest covering approximately 6.8%. Participants comprised healthy donors of bone marrow. This CDR3 is 15 amino acids long. From germline, CDR1 is SGHTA and CDR2 FQGNSA. The trim removed 5 bases at V and 0 bases at J, leaving 6 bases unmatched. Findings and caveats of the study: Segments of the TCR beta V type were, in most cases, productive about 87% or about 30% of the time in an earlier analysis. The records held CMV serostatus as the only immune exposure information.

In the case of this clone: What it recognizes is unknown.

The sequence derives from a man under 40 in good health and CMV-seropositive. The chain links TRBV7-2 to TRBJ1-2, with 7 positions matching TRBD1. The sample comprised PBMCs. In DNA form, the CDR3 reads TGTGCCAGCAGCCCCCCAGGGACAGCTAACTATGGCTACACCTTC. Translation gives CASSPPGTANYGYTF.